The 27 T cell receptor beta chains in this list originate from one sample, sequenced in a study of identical twins. TCRdb reanalysed the 5' RACE reads using MiXCR and keeps one entry per CDR3 protein. The sample records 700,000 or so distinct CDR3 sequences, about 9.4% being singletons. These data were also filed under a second study, of yellow fever vaccine responses in identical twins.

Sequences were obtained from PBMCs. These receptor sequences come from a woman aged 18 to 35 in good health.

This clonotype was counted ten times or more. The chain carries TRBV5-6 and TRBJ2-7; D remains unclear. The germline V and J ends were trimmed by 0 bases and 4 bases, with 8 bases remaining between them. Per the germline V gene, CDR1 is SGHDT and CDR2 is YYEEEE. The CDR3 length is 13 residues. The CDR3 nucleotides read TGTGCCAGCAGCTTGGCCGCAATGTACGAGCAGTACTTC. This codes for CASSLAAMYEQYF.

This clonotype was picked up a small number of times. The chain carries TRBV7-9 and TRBJ2-2; 7 bases map to TRBD1. This CDR3 spans 17 amino acids. Germline V gene sequence: CDR1 SEHNR, CDR2 FQNEAQ (reference sequence). After removal of 2 bases from V and 1 base from J, the junction contained 7 bases not matched to a gene. CDR3 coding DNA: TGTGCCAGCAGCTTAAATATGGGACAGAAGAACACCGGGGAGCTGTTTTTT. Protein product: CASSLNMGQKNTGELFF. Variable domain in full (rest from reference TRBV7-9 and TRBJ2-2): DTGVSQNPRHKITKRGQNVTFRCDPISEHNRLYWYRQTLGQGPEFLTYFQNEAQLEKSRLLSDRFSAERPKGSFSTLEIQRTEQGDSAMYLCASSLNMGQKNTGELFFGEGSRLTVL.

The chain recombines TRBV18 with TRBJ2-3; D ambiguous. V was trimmed by 5 bases and J by 3 bases, leaving 6 bases between them. CDR3 length: 12 residues. Germline V CDR1 and CDR2: KGHSH, LQKENI. The CDR3 coding sequence is TGTGCCAGCTCATATATAACAGATACGCAGTATTTT. Amino acid sequence: CASSYITDTQYF. Complete variable domain (other parts from reference TRBV18 and TRBJ2-3): NAGVMQNPRHLVRRRGQEARLRCSPMKGHSHVYWYRQLPEEGLKFMVYLQKENIIDESGMPKERFSAEFPKEGPSILRIQQVVRGDSAAYFCASSYITDTQYFGPGTRLTVL.

This clonotype showed up just a few times. V usage is TRBV5-1 and J usage is TRBJ2-5, with TRBD2 as a possible D gene (5 bases). Germline lookup yields CDR1 SGHRS and CDR2 YFSETQ. The CDR3 length is 15 residues. Trimming pared 4 bases from V and 5 bases from J, leaving 18 bases between. CDR3 in DNA: TGCGCCAGCAGCCCCTCCGGGGTGAGAGGGGAGACCCAGTACTTC. It specifies CASSPSGVRGETQYF.

This clonotype was observed at least ten times. The chain joins TRBV29-1 to TRBJ2-5; the D is unclear. Trimming removed 4 bases from V and 7 bases from J, with 16 bases in between. CDR3 size: 13 residues. Germline-derived CDR1 and CDR2 are SQVTM and ANQGSEA. CDR3 coding DNA: TGCAGCGTTGTTATACAGACCAAGGGGACCCAGTACTTC. Amino acid sequence: CSVVIQTKGTQYF.

This clonotype has a handful of counts. This chain connects TRBV5-1 to TRBJ2-2; perhaps TRBD1 as D (5 bases). The CDR3 contains 19 residues. Trimming removed 4 bases from V and 0 bases from J, with 22 bases in between. Germline CDR1 is SGHRS and CDR2 is YFSETQ. The DNA for the CDR3 is TGCGCCAGCAGCCGAGACTCCCGCAGGGCCCAACCGAACACCGGGGAGCTGTTTTTT. It translates to CASSRDSRRAQPNTGELFF.

This clonotype was observed at least ten times. CDR3 sequence reads: CAISESGRGRSTNEKLFF. The DNA for the CDR3 is TGTGCCATCAGTGAGTCGGGCAGGGGGAGATCAACTAATGAAAAACTGTTTTTT. This chain connects TRBV10-3 to TRBJ1-4, with 7 bases fitting TRBD1. The length of the CDR3 is 18 residues. CDR1 is ENHRY, CDR2 SYGVKD, per germline. The V and J ends lost 0 bases and 0 bases, in that order; junction bases with no gene match: 7.

This clonotype turned up a few times. V and J are TRBV27 and TRBJ1-1, with D tentatively TRBD1 (5 bases). The length of the CDR3 is 14 residues. V lost 2 bases to trimming and J lost 5 bases, with 12 bases between them. Germline V gives CDR1 MNHEY, CDR2 SMNVEV (reference sequence). Here the CDR3 DNA reads TGTGCCAGCAGTTTACGCAGGGAATCGACTGAAGCTTTCTTT. Amino acid sequence: CASSLRRESTEAFF.

This clonotype was seen many times. V and J are TRBV5-1 and TRBJ2-1, with 10 nucleotides matching TRBD2. This CDR3 is 15 amino acids long. The germline V gene has CDR1 SGHRS and CDR2 YFSETQ. The V segment lost 1 base and the J segment 4 bases; nucleotides outside the gene matches: 2. This CDR3 is CASSLTSGIYNEQFF. The CDR3 nucleotides are TGCGCCAGCAGCTTGACTAGCGGGATTTACAATGAGCAGTTCTTC. Full variable domain (remainder filled in from reference TRBV5-1 and TRBJ2-1): KAGVTQTPRYLIKTRGQQVTLSCSPISGHRSVSWYQQTPGQGLQFLFEYFSETQRNKGNFPGRFSGRQFSNSRSEMNVSTLELGDSALYLCASSLTSGIYNEQFFGPGTRLTVL.

This clonotype was counted between two and nine times. The V call is TRBV7-6, the J call TRBJ2-2, with D possibly being TRBD2 (6 bases). The CDR3 spans 18 residues. Germline V gene data show CDR1 as SGHVS and CDR2 as FNYEAQ. The V and J ends lost 1 base and 1 base respectively, with 16 bases between them. In nucleotides, the CDR3 is TGTGCCAGCAGCTTAGTCGGAGCTAGCGTGTGGAACACCGGGGAGCTGTTTTTT. Encoded protein: CASSLVGASVWNTGELFF.

This chain connects TRBV6-2 or TRBV6-3 to TRBJ2-1; 7 bases align to TRBD2. Germline V gene data show CDR1 as MNHEY and CDR2 as SVGEGT. The CDR3 is made up of 14 amino acids. Trimming cost V 6 bases and J 6 bases; bases outside gene matches: 8. The CDR3 loop reads CASRRSGNGNEQFF. CDR3 nucleotides: TGTGCCAGCAGGCGAAGCGGGAACGGCAATGAGCAGTTCTTC.

This clonotype was observed a single time. Its ends do not fully match the called genes, so a read error is possible. The V gene is TRBV12-3 or TRBV12-4, the J gene TRBJ2-3; TRBD2 matches at 9 bases. This CDR3 contains 19 residues. The CDR3 DNA follows: TGTGCCCGCAGTTTAGCGCTAGCTAGCGGGGCAGCTTCACGAGATACGCAGTATTTT. This sequence encodes CARSLALASGAASRDTQYF.

The genes are TRBV6-1 and TRBJ1-1; weak D call: TRBD1 (6 bases). The V gene lost 6 bases and the J gene lost 1 base, with 15 bases spanning the gap. This CDR3 has 15 residues. CDR1 and CDR2 from the germline V gene are MNHNS and SASEGT. The CDR3 DNA follows: TGTGCCAGCAGAAGTCTAGGGGGTACGAACACTGAAGCTTTCTTT. Amino acid sequence: CASRSLGGTNTEAFF.

The chain links TRBV29-1 to TRBJ1-2, with 8 bases aligning to TRBD1. The germline gives CDR1 SQVTM, CDR2 ANQGSEA. Trimming removed 7 bases from V and 4 bases from J; junction bases left unmatched: 8. The CDR3 is 13 residues long. CDR3 residues: CSDGQGEVYGYTF. In nucleotides, the CDR3 is TGCAGCGATGGACAGGGAGAGGTCTATGGCTACACCTTC.

J is TRBJ2-1 and V is TRBV2, with a weak D call TRBD2 (7 bases). CDR1 is SNHLY and CDR2 is FYNNEI in the germline V gene. V was pared by 10 bases and J by 8 bases, with 21 bases between. There are 14 residues in the CDR3. CDR3 in amino acids: CATMLRGGRDEQFF. In DNA form, the CDR3 reads TGTGCCACTATGTTAAGGGGGGGGAGAGATGAGCAGTTCTTC.

The sample holds a few counts of this clonotype. The chain recombines TRBV30 with TRBJ2-3; no reliable D call. V gave up 5 bases and J gave up 2 bases, with 11 bases separating them. Germline V gives CDR1 GTSNPN, CDR2 SVGIG (reference sequence). This CDR3 comprises 13 residues. CDR3 sequence reads: CAWRQEPTDTQYF. CDR3 bases: TGTGCCTGGCGTCAGGAGCCCACAGATACGCAGTATTTT.

With regard to this clonotype: A read error may be the cause here, since a much bigger clone is one base away. CDR3: CASSFASTARFEQYF. CDR3 coding DNA: TGCGCCAGCAGCTTTGCCTCAACAGCTCGTTTCGAGCAGTACTTC. V usage is TRBV5-1 and J usage is TRBJ2-7; D is unresolved. There are 15 residues in the CDR3. Trimming cost V 2 bases and J 6 bases, with 18 bases left between them. Looked up from germline, CDR1 is SGHRS and CDR2 is YFSETQ.

The V and J genes are TRBV5-6 and TRBJ2-7; either TRBD1 or TRBD2 may fit D (5 bases each). Germline assignment: CDR1 SGHDT and CDR2 YYEEEE. CDR3 length: 17 amino acids. The V end lost 3 bases, the J end lost 1 base, and 20 bases lay between the germline ends. The CDR3 region is CASSSFDRDPRSYEQYF. DNA for the CDR3: TGTGCCAGCAGCTCCTTCGACCGGGACCCGCGTTCCTACGAGCAGTACTTC.

This chain connects TRBV18 to TRBJ2-7; D remains ambiguous. Germline CDR1 reads KGHSH; CDR2 reads LQKENI. V shed 2 bases and J shed 1 base, with 9 bases lying between them. The CDR3 is 14 amino acids. For the CDR3, the DNA is TGTGCCAGCTCACCAGGGTCCAAATCCTACGAGCAGTACTTC. Its protein is CASSPGSKSYEQYF.

The genes are TRBV7-9 and TRBJ2-1; D is possibly TRBD1 (5 bases). Trimming took off 4 bases at V and 4 bases at J, with 17 bases between the two ends. The germline V gene encodes CDR1 SEHNR and CDR2 FQNEAQ (reference sequence). This CDR3 spans 16 amino acids. DNA of the CDR3: TGTGCCAGCAGCTCACCAGAGGACCCAGGGTACAATGAGCAGTTCTTC. It is translated as CASSSPEDPGYNEQFF.

In this sample, this clonotype turned up many times. Written as DNA, the CDR3 is TGTGCCAGCAGCGTAGAAGGGGCGAAGTCCTACAATGAGCAGTTCTTC. Translation: CASSVEGAKSYNEQFF. The chain carries TRBV9 and TRBJ2-1; possibly TRBD1 for D (5 bases). The CDR3 sequence is 16 residues long. Per germline, CDR1 SGDLS and CDR2 YYNGEE. V was clipped by 0 bases and J by 1 base, with 11 bases between them.

A few counts support this clonotype. The V call is TRBV20-1, the J call TRBJ1-1, with D unresolved. Germline V gene sequence: CDR1 DFQATT, CDR2 SNEGSKA (reference sequence). V lost 0 bases to trimming and J lost 0 bases, with 11 bases between them. This CDR3 contains 15 residues. The CDR3: CSARDPGPMNTEAFF. Here the CDR3 DNA reads TGCAGTGCTAGAGATCCCGGACCCATGAACACTGAAGCTTTCTTT.

The J gene is TRBJ2-5, the V gene TRBV3-1; TRBD2 is a possible D gene (6 bases). CDR1 is LGHDT and CDR2 is YNNKEL in the germline V gene (reference sequence). Trimming took off 2 bases at V and 7 bases at J, with 11 bases between the two ends. This CDR3 has 13 amino acids. CDR3 DNA sequence: TGTGCCAGCAGCCAACGACTAGTGGGGACCCAGTACTTC. It translates to CASSQRLVGTQYF.

This clonotype occurred a few times. V is TRBV5-1 and J is TRBJ2-7; the match to TRBD1 covers 8 bases. CDR1 and CDR2 (germline): SGHRS, YFSETQ. The CDR3 is 14 amino acids. V trimming: 3 bases; J trimming: 7 bases; junction bases outside the gene matches: 9. The CDR3 sequence: CASSSRDRSEEQYF. The DNA of the CDR3 is TGCGCCAGCAGCTCCCGGGACAGGTCTGAGGAGCAGTACTTC.

The table lists this clonotype with many counts. The V and J genes are TRBV24-1 and TRBJ2-1; perhaps TRBD2 as D (5 bases). Germline values: CDR1 KGHDR, CDR2 SFDVKD. This CDR3 has 16 amino acids. V lost 3 bases, J lost 3 bases, and 14 bases lay in between. The CDR3 here is CATSDLSSLDYNEQFF. The CDR3 coding sequence is TGTGCCACCAGTGATCTTTCCTCACTAGACTACAATGAGCAGTTCTTC.

This clonotype came up a few times. The chain combines TRBV19 with TRBJ1-5; no clear D. Germline CDR1 is LNHDA and CDR2 is SQIVND (reference sequence). The CDR3 consists of 12 residues. The ends were cut back, 1 base at V and 6 bases at J, with 4 bases in the middle. CDR3 region: CASSIGSQPQHF. DNA of the CDR3: TGTGCCAGTAGTATAGGAAGTCAGCCCCAGCATTTT.

This clonotype was counted between two and nine times. The V and J genes are TRBV28 and TRBJ2-1; unclear D gene. Germline-derived CDR1 and CDR2 are MDHEN and SYDVKM. This CDR3 is built from 14 residues. With 2 bases removed from V and 3 bases from J, the gap between germline ends came to 8 bases. The CDR3 loop is CASSLARLYNEQFF. In nucleotides, the CDR3 is TGTGCCAGCAGTTTAGCACGGCTCTACAATGAGCAGTTCTTC. Full variable domain (rest looked up from reference TRBV28 and TRBJ2-1): DVKVTQSSRYLVKRTGEKVFLECVQDMDHENMFWYRQDPGLGLRLIYFSYDVKMKEKGDIPEGYSVSREKKERFSLILESASTNQTSMYLCASSLARLYNEQFFGPGTRLTVL.